This TCR beta chain was captured by sequencing in a study of response to subunit inactivated influenza vaccine. Study results and caveats: Authors suggested each seasonal influenza vaccination recruits few new T cells.

Each CDR3 protein gets one entry after TCRdb re-called the RT-PCR reads with MiXCR. The top ten clones hold approximately 32% of a sample with approximately 170,000 distinct CDR3 sequences, around 12% of them seen once. This clonotype has a handful of counts. As yet, its antigen is unknown. Deletions cut 8 bases from V and 2 bases from J, with 12 bases between. CDR1 is MNHEY, CDR2 SMNVEV, per germline (reference sequence). This CDR3 is built from 13 residues. The same data also went into a second study, on T cells expressing NK-cell markers. That study adds: What made the TCR beta cDNA was 5'RACE template switching with UMIs. Seven of the eight sequenced donors were classified as HCMV-seropositive, and one was classified as seronegative.

The specimen comprised CD8+ T cells sorted from PBMCs, sampled 11 to 12 days after vaccination. The V call is TRBV27, the J call TRBJ1-2; D gene ambiguous. This TCR was sampled from a man aged 45 to 65 who received an inactivated influenza vaccine. The CDR3 spells CASSYNSNYGYTF. In DNA, the CDR3 is TGTGCCAGCTCATACAATTCCAACTATGGCTACACCTTC.